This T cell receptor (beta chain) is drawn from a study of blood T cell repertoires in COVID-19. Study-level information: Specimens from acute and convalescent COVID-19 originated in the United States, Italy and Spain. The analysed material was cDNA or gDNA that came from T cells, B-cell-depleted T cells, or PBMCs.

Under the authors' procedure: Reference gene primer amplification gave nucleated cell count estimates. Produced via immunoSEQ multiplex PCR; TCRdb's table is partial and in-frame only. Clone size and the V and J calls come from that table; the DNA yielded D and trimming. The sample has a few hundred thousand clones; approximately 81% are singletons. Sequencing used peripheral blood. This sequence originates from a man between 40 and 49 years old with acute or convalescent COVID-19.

The CDR3 here is CAWSVRVSGEQFF. The CDR3 DNA reads TGTGCCTGGAGTGTAAGGGTCTCGGGGGAGCAGTTCTTC. This chain joins TRBV30 and TRBJ2-1; maybe TRBD2 (5 bases). The V gene's germline CDR1 is GTSNPN and CDR2 SVGIG (reference sequence). CDR3 length equals 13 residues. The V and J ends lost 0 bases and 10 bases respectively, with 13 bases between them.